The rows below give T cell receptor beta chains drawn from one sample of a study of persistence of HIV-infected CD4 T cells. Here immunoSEQ multiplex PCR was the method, and the copy in TCRdb shows in-frame clones only, minus some. Among 30,000 to 35,000 clones listed, 80% to 90% were seen once. The antigens these receptors bind are not known. The starting material was CD4+ T cells sorted from PBMCs after approximately 19-hour stimulation, obtained from a patient who received antiretroviral therapy. These receptors came from an adult woman with HIV who was CMV-seropositive. CDR3s include the opening cysteine and the closing phenylalanine or tryptophan.

v_call: TRBV10-3
j_call: TRBJ2-1
cdr3_aa: CAISLGENEQFF

v_call: TRBV19
j_call: TRBJ1-3
cdr3_aa: CASSISRGGPDRNTIYF

v_call: TRBV28
j_call: TRBJ1-5
cdr3_aa: CASTPGNSNQPQHF

v_call: TRBV9
j_call: TRBJ2-3
cdr3_aa: CASRPSGGSSSDTQYF

v_call: TRBV30
j_call: TRBJ2-3
cdr3_aa: CAWSTVTDTQYF

v_call: TRBV14
j_call: TRBJ2-3
cdr3_aa: CASSQEQGAYYPTDTQYF

v_call: TRBV19
j_call: TRBJ1-1
cdr3_aa: CASNTLGGPNTEAFF

v_call: TRBV5-1
j_call: TRBJ1-2
cdr3_aa: CASSPGQDRYGYTF

v_call: TRBV5-6
j_call: TRBJ1-3
cdr3_aa: CASNRGWAGNTIYF

v_call: TRBV7-2
j_call: TRBJ1-2
cdr3_aa: CASSPLPPRQGAGGYTF

v_call: TRBV6-7
j_call: TRBJ1-1
cdr3_aa: CAAAGPAEAFF